Detailed here is one T cell receptor beta chain. This record belongs to a study of T cells in Graves' hyperthyroidism and ophthalmopathy. The CDR3 has 15 amino acids. V gave up 5 bases and J gave up 4 bases; unmatched junction bases: 3. Germline V gives CDR1 MDHEN, CDR2 SYDVKM. RNA transcripts were the template for amplifying TCR beta CDR3 regions. First-round RT-PCR with HTBI primers amplified the TCR CDR3 region. One entry per CDR3 protein, called by TCRdb with MiXCR from the multiplex PCR reads. Found here are 300,000 to 450,000 distinct CDR3 sequences, 15% to 17% of them singletons; the top ten hold roughly 25%.

The clonotype comes from a woman aged 18-29 years with Graves' hyperthyroidism that later progressed to Graves' ophthalmopathy. Sequencing input: blood. The chain recombines TRBV28 with TRBJ2-5; 14 bases agree with TRBD2. The CDR3 DNA is TGTGCCAGCAGTGGGACTAGCGGGAGTGGAGAGACCCAGTACTTC. Translating gives CASSGTSGSGETQYF.